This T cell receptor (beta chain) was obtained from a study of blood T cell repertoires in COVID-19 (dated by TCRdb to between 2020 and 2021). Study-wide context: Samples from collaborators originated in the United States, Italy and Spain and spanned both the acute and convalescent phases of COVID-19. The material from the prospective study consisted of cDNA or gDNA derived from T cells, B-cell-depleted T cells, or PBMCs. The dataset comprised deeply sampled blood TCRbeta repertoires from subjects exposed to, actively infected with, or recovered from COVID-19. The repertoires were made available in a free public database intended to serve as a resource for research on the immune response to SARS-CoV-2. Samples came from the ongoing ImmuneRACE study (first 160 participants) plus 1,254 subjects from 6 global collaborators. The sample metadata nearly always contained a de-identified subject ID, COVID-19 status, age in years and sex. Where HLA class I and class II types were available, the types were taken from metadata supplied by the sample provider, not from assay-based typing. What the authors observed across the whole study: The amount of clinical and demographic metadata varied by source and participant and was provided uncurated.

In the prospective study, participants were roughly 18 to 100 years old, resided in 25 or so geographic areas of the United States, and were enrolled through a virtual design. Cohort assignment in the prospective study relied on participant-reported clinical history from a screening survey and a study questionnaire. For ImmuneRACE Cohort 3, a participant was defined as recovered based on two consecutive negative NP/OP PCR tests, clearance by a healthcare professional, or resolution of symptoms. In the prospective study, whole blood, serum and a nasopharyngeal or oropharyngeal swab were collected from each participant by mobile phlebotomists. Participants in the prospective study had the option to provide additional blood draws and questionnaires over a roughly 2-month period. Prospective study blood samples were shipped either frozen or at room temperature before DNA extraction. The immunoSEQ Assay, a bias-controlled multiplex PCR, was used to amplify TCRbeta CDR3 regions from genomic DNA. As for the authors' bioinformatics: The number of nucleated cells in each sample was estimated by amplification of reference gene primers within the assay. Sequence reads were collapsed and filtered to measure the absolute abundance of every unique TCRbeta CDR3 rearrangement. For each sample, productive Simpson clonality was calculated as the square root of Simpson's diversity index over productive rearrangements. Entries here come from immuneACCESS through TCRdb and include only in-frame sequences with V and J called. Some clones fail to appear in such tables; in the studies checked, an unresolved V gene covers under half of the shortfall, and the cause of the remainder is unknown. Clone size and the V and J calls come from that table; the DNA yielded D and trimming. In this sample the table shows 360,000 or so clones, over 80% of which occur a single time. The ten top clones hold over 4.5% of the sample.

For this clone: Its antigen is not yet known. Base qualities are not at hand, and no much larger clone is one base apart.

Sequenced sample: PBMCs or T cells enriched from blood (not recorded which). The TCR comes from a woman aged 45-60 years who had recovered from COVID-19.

The nucleotide sequence reads TGTGCCAGCAGCTTGGGTAGCCCCAATGAGCAGTTCTTC. Its translation reads: CASSLGSPNEQFF. In this chain, TRBV7-9 is recombined with TRBJ2-1, with no D gene named confidently. CDR1 and CDR2 are read off the germline V gene (reference sequence) as SEHNR and FQNEAQ. V sheds 3 bases and J sheds 6 bases, leaving 9 bases between their ends. The CDR3, cysteine through phenylalanine, is 13 amino acids long. The read is trimmed to its CDR3 DNA, 39 bases read in frame from base 1.